The rows below give T cell receptor beta chains drawn from one sample of a study of T cell repertoires in cytomegalovirus infection. Antigen specificity for these receptors is unknown. Via MiXCR, TCRdb re-called the reads, giving one row per CDR3 protein. The sample has 570,000 or so distinct CDR3 sequences; 40% are singletons. The source material was cultured PBMCs, sampled from culture after CMV antigen stimulation. Receptors were obtained from a human donor in good health (CMV status not recorded). Some clones in this sample may be carry-over from other donors' samples. Both conserved end residues are part of each CDR3. The D gene is left open where the match is weak. Rows give clone size only sometimes, using once, few, many, or a class for an expanded clone.

>-|TRBJ2-1|-|TRBV7-2|15
CASSLWTDPYNEQFF
TGTGCCAGCAGCCTATGGACAGATCCCTACAATGAGCAGTTCTTC
>-|TRBJ2-7|-|TRBV6-2/TRBV6-3|12
CASSRVGDEQYF
TGTGCCAGCAGTAGAGTGGGGGACGAGCAGTACTTC
>-|TRBJ1-1|-|TRBV6-6|14
CASTNPPGGVEAFF
TGTGCCAGCACCAACCCCCCTGGAGGCGTGGAAGCTTTCTTT
>TRBD1|TRBJ2-7|-|TRBV18|15
CASSPIRQGADEQYF
TGTGCCAGCTCACCAATCCGACAGGGGGCCGACGAGCAGTACTTC
>-|TRBJ2-3|-|TRBV18|14
CASSRLVGADTQYF
TGTGCCAGCTCACGACTAGTCGGCGCAGATACGCAGTATTTT
>TRBD2|TRBJ2-5|-|TRBV5-4|15
CASNLAGGEQETQYF
TGTGCCAGCAACTTAGCGGGAGGGGAACAAGAGACCCAGTACTTC
>TRBD2|TRBJ2-3|many|TRBV7-2|16
CASSSAGLAGEDTQYF
TGTGCCAGCAGCTCCGCTGGACTAGCGGGAGAGGATACGCAGTATTTT
>-|TRBJ2-7|few|TRBV4-1|16
CASSQDGDIRLYEQYF
TGCGCCAGCAGCCAAGATGGGGATATACGACTCTACGAGCAGTACTTC
>-|TRBJ1-1|few|TRBV4-1|17
CASSPRDTYPLNTEAFF
TGCGCCAGCAGCCCCCGGGACACCTACCCCCTGAACACTGAAGCTTTCTTT
>-|TRBJ1-5|many|TRBV19|15
CASSMGTASNQPQHF
TGTGCCAGTAGTATGGGAACAGCTAGCAATCAGCCCCAGCATTTT
>TRBD1|TRBJ1-2|-|TRBV5-4|15
CASSLGPGGASGYTF
TGTGCCAGCAGCTTGGGTCCAGGGGGCGCTTCTGGCTACACCTTC
>-|TRBJ1-1|few|TRBV6-1|12
CASSEASTEAFF
TGTGCCAGCAGTGAAGCGTCGACTGAAGCTTTCTTT
>-|TRBJ1-1|few|TRBV4-1|15
CASSSFLGGNTEAFF
TGCGCCAGCAGCTCCTTTCTGGGGGGGAACACTGAAGCTTTCTTT
>-|TRBJ1-3|-|TRBV6-1|13
CASRIYSGNTIYF
TGTGCCAGCAGGATCTACTCTGGAAACACCATATATTTT
>-|TRBJ2-7|few|TRBV4-3|16
CASSQALDGGPYEQYF
TGCGCCAGCAGCCAAGCCCTTGACGGGGGGCCCTACGAGCAGTACTTC
>-|TRBJ1-3|few|TRBV7-8|17
CASSLAARGAPGNTIYF
TGTGCCAGCAGCTTAGCGGCTCGGGGGGCGCCTGGAAACACCATATATTTT
>-|TRBJ2-1|few|TRBV12-5|12
CASGLLKNEQFF
TGTGCTAGTGGTTTACTAAAAAATGAGCAGTTCTTC
>-|TRBJ1-1|few|TRBV7-2|14
CASSLSLSANEAFF
TGTGCCAGCAGCTTAAGTTTGTCGGCAAACGAAGCTTTCTTT
>-|TRBJ2-7|once|TRBV4-1|16
CASSQVAGTYSYEQYF
TGCGCCAGCAGCCAAGTGGCGGGTACCTACTCCTACGAGCAGTACTTC
>TRBD2|TRBJ2-5|once|TRBV4-1|17
CASSQSDRGGWGETQYF
TGCGCCAGCAGCCAGTCAGACCGGGGGGGCTGGGGGGAGACCCAGTACTTC
>TRBD1|TRBJ1-2|many|TRBV7-2|14
CASSPRQGNYGYTF
TGTGCCAGCAGCCCCCGACAGGGCAACTATGGCTACACCTTC
>TRBD2|TRBJ2-5|-|TRBV20-1|15
CSARDGLAGEETQYF
TGCAGTGCTAGAGATGGACTAGCGGGAGAAGAGACCCAGTACTTC
>TRBD2|TRBJ2-3|-|TRBV4-2|14
CASSTPTGEGTQYF
TGTGCCAGCAGCACTCCGACTGGGGAGGGTACGCAGTATTTT
>TRBD2|TRBJ2-2|-|TRBV6-2/TRBV6-3|18
CASERPGLAFRLAGELFF
TGTGCCAGCGAGCGCCCGGGACTAGCGTTTAGGCTGGCCGGGGAGCTGTTTTTT
>-|TRBJ1-1|-|TRBV4-1|13
CASSHPGETEAFF
TGCGCCAGCAGCCATCCCGGTGAGACTGAAGCTTTCTTT
>TRBD1|TRBJ2-1|-|TRBV2|15
CASSLDRGITLEQFF
TGTGCCAGCAGTCTCGACAGGGGGATTACATTAGAGCAGTTCTTC
>TRBD2|TRBJ2-5|many|TRBV9|15
CASGFGGRARETQYF
TGTGCCAGCGGCTTCGGCGGGAGGGCCCGAGAGACCCAGTACTTC
>-|TRBJ1-6|-|TRBV6-5|17
CASSYSLEGPNNSPLHF
TGTGCCAGCAGTTACTCTCTCGAGGGACCGAATAATTCACCCCTCCACTTT
>-|TRBJ1-3|-|TRBV4-3|12
CASSQGSNTIYF
TGCGCCAGCAGCCAAGGGTCTAACACCATATATTTT
>-|TRBJ1-1|-|TRBV28|11
CASSGGAEAFF
TGTGCCAGCAGCGGAGGCGCTGAAGCTTTCTTT
>TRBD1|TRBJ2-2|few|TRBV19|14
CASRRDRGTGELFF
TGTGCCAGTAGACGGGACAGGGGAACCGGGGAGCTGTTTTTT
>TRBD1|TRBJ1-1|-|TRBV29-1|13
CSVPDRANTEAFF
TGCAGCGTCCCCGACAGGGCTAACACTGAAGCTTTCTTT
>TRBD2|TRBJ2-1|-|TRBV12-5|19
CASGLVLAGGPMSYNEQFF
TGTGCTAGTGGTTTGGTACTAGCGGGAGGGCCTATGTCCTACAATGAGCAGTTCTTC
>TRBD2|TRBJ2-1|-|TRBV12-3/TRBV12-4|18
CASSLWSSGRAGVGEQFF
TGTGCCAGCAGTTTATGGTCTAGCGGGAGGGCTGGCGTTGGTGAGCAGTTCTTC
>-|TRBJ2-7|few|TRBV7-6|17
CASSLGPLAGGGYEQYF
TGTGCCAGCAGCCTCGGCCCTCTCGCAGGGGGAGGCTACGAGCAGTACTTC
>-|TRBJ1-4|-|TRBV7-6|16
CASSLAEGFTNEKLFF
TGTGCCAGCAGCTTAGCGGAAGGGTTCACTAATGAAAAACTGTTTTTT
>-|TRBJ2-2|few|TRBV6-5|13
CASTNRDTGELFF
TGTGCCAGCACAAACAGGGATACCGGGGAGCTGTTTTTT